The 18 T cell receptor beta chains given below trace back to one sample, sequenced in a study of OX40 agonist ivuxolimab in advanced cancers. The repertoire was sequenced with immunoSEQ multiplex PCR; TCRdb's copy has only in-frame clones and lacks some. The sample comprises about 83,000 clones, 70% to 90% of which are singletons, and under 0.9% rests with the top ten. Specimen: CD4+ or CD8+ T cells sorted from blood, collected in a trial of the OX40 agonist ivuxolimab. These receptors came from an adult with an advanced solid tumor such as melanoma, head and neck, liver or kidney cancer.

The rearrangement links TRBV7-2 to TRBJ1-2; weak D call: TRBD1 (6 bases). V gave up 5 bases and J gave up 6 bases, with 16 bases separating them. From germline, CDR1 is SGHTA and CDR2 FQGNSA. The CDR3 runs to 14 residues. CDR3 residues: CASSPRTESNGYTF. CDR3 in DNA: TGTGCCAGCAGCCCGAGGACAGAGAGTAATGGCTACACCTTC. The full variable domain, its missing parts supplied by reference TRBV7-2 and TRBJ1-2, is GAGVSQSPSNKVTEKGKDVELRCDPISGHTALYWYRQSLGQGLEFLIYFQGNSAPDKSGLPSDRFSAERTGGSVSTLTIQRTQQEDSAVYLCASSPRTESNGYTFGSGTRLTVV.

The chain combines TRBV18 with TRBJ2-7; the match to TRBD2 covers 13 bases. J gave up 7 bases and V 6 bases, and 9 bases lay outside the gene matches. Germline lookup yields CDR1 KGHSH and CDR2 LQKENI. This CDR3 region has 15 residues. DNA of the CDR3: TGTGCCAGCTCGCCTACTAGCGGGGGGGCCTGGGAGCAGTACTTC. This codes for CASSPTSGGAWEQYF.

V is TRBV13 and J is TRBJ2-1, with 7 bases identical to TRBD2. The germline V gene has CDR1 PRHDT and CDR2 FYEKMQ (reference sequence). The CDR3 is made up of 15 amino acids. Unmatched junction bases numbered 3, after V lost 0 bases and J lost 4 bases. The CDR3 DNA reads as TGTGCCAGCAGCTTAGGGGGAGGGGTATACAATGAGCAGTTCTTC. Amino acid sequence: CASSLGGGVYNEQFF.

The chain carries TRBV19 and TRBJ2-2; D perhaps matches TRBD2 (5 bases). V was pared by 1 base and J by 7 bases, with 13 bases between. The length of the CDR3 is 15 residues. The germline V gene encodes CDR1 LNHDA and CDR2 SQIVND (reference sequence). CDR3 DNA: TGTGCCAGTAGTATAGTGGGTTCTAGCCACGGGGAGCTGTTTTTT. Protein: CASSIVGSSHGELFF.

This chain uses TRBV5-5 with TRBJ2-7; D gene unclear. The CDR3 length is 12 residues. Germline CDR1 is SGHKS and CDR2 is YYEKEE (reference sequence). The V end was cut by 0 bases, the J end by 2 bases, with 3 bases between. CDR3 bases: TGTGCCAGCAGCTTGGCCCCCTACGAGCAGTACTTC. Protein: CASSLAPYEQYF.

This chain uses TRBV23-1 with TRBJ1-1; a possible D gene is TRBD1 (5 bases). TRBV23-1 is recorded as an ORF, its role being uncertain. This CDR3 region has 11 residues. Trimming shortened V by 7 bases and J by 8 bases, and 11 bases separated the two germline ends. Here the CDR3 DNA reads TGCGCCAGCAACTGGGGGGGGGAAGCTTTCTTT. The encoded protein is CASNWGGEAFF.

The rearrangement joins TRBV19 to TRBJ1-5, with TRBD1 matching 8 bases. CDR3 length equals 15 residues. Trimming cost V 5 bases and J 5 bases; bases outside gene matches: 8. CDR1 and CDR2 from the germline V gene are LNHDA and SQIVND (reference sequence). For the CDR3, the DNA is TGTGCCAGTAGTGAACAGGGGGTTCTGGATCAGCCCCAGCATTTT. Its protein product is CASSEQGVLDQPQHF. Filled out from reference TRBV19 and TRBJ1-5, the complete variable domain reads DGGITQSPKYLFRKEGQNVTLSCEQNLNHDAMYWYRQDPGQGLRLIYYSQIVNDFQKGDIAEGYSVSREKKESFPLTVTSAQKNPTAFYLCASSEQGVLDQPQHFGDGTRLSIL.

V and J are TRBV19 and TRBJ2-7, with D tentatively TRBD1 (6 bases). Germline CDR1 and CDR2: LNHDA and SQIVND (reference sequence). V was pared by 6 bases and J by 4 bases, with 16 bases between. There are 14 residues in the CDR3. The CDR3, as DNA: TGTGCCAGTAGAGAGACAGGTCCTACTTACGAGCAGTACTTC. Its protein product is CASRETGPTYEQYF.

The CDR3 is CASKRGANEKLFF. Here the CDR3 DNA reads TGCGCCAGCAAAAGAGGGGCTAATGAAAAACTGTTTTTT. V and J are TRBV5-1 and TRBJ1-4; possibly TRBD1 for D (5 bases). Germline CDR1 is SGHRS and CDR2 is YFSETQ. V was clipped by 6 bases and J by 3 bases, with 9 bases between them. The CDR3 contains 13 residues.

The CDR3 DNA is TGTGCCGGGGGGTTTCTAGGGGTCGGCTTAGATGAGCAGTTCTTC. Its protein is CAGGFLGVGLDEQFF. J is TRBJ2-1 and V is TRBV4-2, with D maybe TRBD2 (6 bases). V gave up 11 bases and J gave up 8 bases, with 25 bases separating them. Germline CDR1 reads LGHNA; CDR2 reads YNFKEQ. The CDR3 has 15 amino acids.

The chain links TRBV30 to TRBJ1-6; D possibly corresponds to TRBD1 (6 bases). The CDR3 spans 13 residues. Trimming removed 1 base from V and 9 bases from J, with 10 bases in between. Germline V gene lookup returns CDR1 GTSNPN and CDR2 SVGIG (reference sequence). The CDR3 sequence is CAWSEGGSSPLHF. The CDR3 nucleotides are TGTGCCTGGAGTGAGGGGGGGAGTTCACCCCTCCACTTT.

J is TRBJ1-5 and V is TRBV18, with D possibly being TRBD1 (5 bases). Germline values: CDR1 KGHSH, CDR2 LQKENI. This CDR3 contains 14 residues. The germline V and J ends were trimmed by 2 bases and 2 bases, with 7 bases remaining between them. CDR3 nucleotide sequence: TGTGCCAGCTCACCAACAGGAGGCAATCAGCCCCAGCATTTT. Translating it yields CASSPTGGNQPQHF.

The V gene is TRBV30, the J gene TRBJ1-1, with D possibly matching TRBD1 (5 bases). Deletions cut 3 bases from V and 1 base from J, with 15 bases between. There are 15 residues in the CDR3. Germline CDR1 reads GTSNPN; CDR2 reads SVGIG (reference sequence). The CDR3: CAWRDIQGWNTEAFF. CDR3 DNA: TGTGCCTGGAGGGATATCCAGGGTTGGAACACTGAAGCTTTCTTT.

The chain links TRBV30 to TRBJ1-1, with D possibly TRBD1 on 5 matching bases. The CDR3 is made up of 12 amino acids. Germline CDR1 and CDR2: GTSNPN and SVGIG (reference sequence). Trimming took 2 bases from V and 4 from J, leaving 8 bases between them. CDR3 nucleotides: TGTGCCTGGAGTTGGGGACCCACTGAAGCTTTCTTT. It is translated as CAWSWGPTEAFF.

The rearrangement uses TRBV7-9 and TRBJ1-4; perhaps TRBD1 as D (6 bases). The CDR3 runs 14 residues. V lost 4 bases and J lost 7, with 13 bases in between. Germline V gene sequence: CDR1 SEHNR, CDR2 FQNEAQ (reference sequence). The CDR3 spells CASSSRGQVEKLFF. In DNA form, the CDR3 reads TGTGCCAGCAGCTCTCGGGGGCAGGTTGAAAAACTGTTTTTT.

The rearrangement uses TRBV7-9 and TRBJ1-1; TRBD1 might be the D (5 bases). V shed 5 bases and J shed 2 bases, with 12 bases lying between them. CDR3 length: 14 amino acids. CDR1 is SEHNR and CDR2 is FQNEAQ in the germline V gene (reference sequence). As DNA, the CDR3 is TGTGCCAGCAGCCAACCCACAGGAAACACTGAAGCTTTCTTT. It codes for CASSQPTGNTEAFF.

The genes are TRBV30 and TRBJ1-3; D is unresolved. V shed 3 bases and J shed 0 bases, with 12 bases lying between them. Germline V CDR1 and CDR2: GTSNPN, SVGIG (reference sequence). This CDR3 is built from 15 residues. The CDR3 loop is CAWRRLKASGNTIYF. Written as DNA, the CDR3 is TGTGCCTGGAGAAGACTAAAAGCCTCTGGAAACACCATATATTTT.

The V gene is TRBV7-6, the J gene TRBJ1-3, with TRBD1 identical over 9 bases. Looked up from germline, CDR1 is SGHVS and CDR2 is FNYEAQ. The CDR3 runs 16 residues. V was clipped by 5 bases and J by 0 bases; unmatched bases: 5. CDR3 bases: TGTGCCAGCAGCACCTACAGGGGGCTCTCTGGAAACACCATATATTTT. Translation gives CASSTYRGLSGNTIYF.